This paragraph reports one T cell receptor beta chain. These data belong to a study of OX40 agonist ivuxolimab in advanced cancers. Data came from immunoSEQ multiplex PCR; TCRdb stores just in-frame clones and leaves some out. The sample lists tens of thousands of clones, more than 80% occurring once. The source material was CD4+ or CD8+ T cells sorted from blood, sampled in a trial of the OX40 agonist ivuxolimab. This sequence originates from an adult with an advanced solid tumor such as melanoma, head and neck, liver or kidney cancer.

The CDR3 sequence is CASSDRGTARDNEQFF. The CDR3 region has the DNA TGTGCCAGCAGTGACCGCGGGACAGCGCGGGACAATGAGCAGTTCTTC. The chain recombines TRBV6-1 with TRBJ2-1; a possible D gene is TRBD1 (7 bases). Germline CDR1 MNHNS, CDR2 SASEGT. V lost 3 bases and J lost 5, with 17 bases in between. This CDR3 region has 16 residues.